The 21 T cell receptor beta chains below come from one sample, sequenced in a study of identical twins. In TCRdb, the 5' RACE reads were re-called with MiXCR into one record per CDR3 protein. The sample comprises hundreds of thousands of distinct CDR3 sequences, roughly an eighth of which are singletons, and around 7.8% rests with the top ten. The sample was also linked to a second study, of yellow fever vaccine responses in identical twins.

The sample consisted of CD8+ T cells sorted from blood. The receptors derive from a woman under 30 in good health.

This clonotype appeared many times. This sequence joins TRBV7-9 and TRBJ2-5; D gene uncertain. Trimming left V 1 base short and J 2 bases short, with 8 bases between. This CDR3 is 14 amino acids long. The germline CDR1 and CDR2 sequences are SEHNR and FQNEAQ (reference sequence). The CDR3, as DNA: TGTGCCAGCAGCTTAGACGTGGAGCAAGAGACCCAGTACTTC. Translating gives CASSLDVEQETQYF.

The genes are TRBV20-1 and TRBJ2-5, with 7 bases identical to TRBD2. Germline V gives CDR1 DFQATT, CDR2 SNEGSKA (reference sequence). The CDR3 is 14 residues long. The junction had 5 bases not matched to a gene; V was cut back by 1 base and J by 3 bases. The chain's CDR3 is CSARGGLAEETQYF. DNA of the CDR3: TGCAGTGCTAGAGGAGGTCTAGCGGAAGAGACCCAGTACTTC.

In this sample, this clonotype turned up many times. V usage is TRBV2 and J usage is TRBJ2-3, with a weak D call TRBD1 (5 bases). The CDR3 runs 13 residues. Germline V gene data show CDR1 as SNHLY and CDR2 as FYNNEI. V gave up 8 bases and J gave up 2 bases, with 11 bases separating them. The CDR3 protein is CASLMTDTDTQYF. The DNA of the CDR3 is TGTGCCAGCCTTATGACAGACACAGATACGCAGTATTTT.

The V gene is TRBV11-2, the J gene TRBJ2-5, with D tentatively TRBD2 (5 bases). Deletions cut 4 bases from V and 2 bases from J, with 11 bases between. The CDR3 loop spans 14 amino acids. Germline CDR1 is SGHAT and CDR2 is FQNNGV. The CDR3, as DNA: TGTGCCAGCAGCTCCATTAGCGAACAAGAGACCCAGTACTTC. It yields the protein CASSSISEQETQYF.

This clonotype was detected a few times. The rearrangement joins TRBV20-1 to TRBJ2-1; the match to TRBD2 covers 10 bases. Trimming cost V 6 bases and J 6 bases; bases outside gene matches: 8. Germline V gives CDR1 DFQATT, CDR2 SNEGSKA (reference sequence). The CDR3 is 14 amino acids. CDR3 loop: CSATTSGTVNEQFF. In nucleotides, the CDR3 is TGCAGTGCCACAACTAGCGGGACCGTCAATGAGCAGTTCTTC.

This clonotype was counted ten times or more. The V gene is TRBV12-3 or TRBV12-4, the J gene TRBJ2-5, with D unclear. This CDR3 contains 13 residues. Trimming removed 5 bases at V and 2 bases at J, with 9 bases between. The CDR3 spells CASSPVRQETQYF. DNA for the CDR3: TGTGCCAGCAGTCCCGTTAGACAAGAGACCCAGTACTTC.

This clonotype was detected only a few times. The chain is built from TRBV7-9 and TRBJ2-1, with D uncertain. Germline CDR1 and CDR2: SEHNR and FQNEAQ (reference sequence). The CDR3 extends over 16 amino acids. Trimming removed 5 bases from V and 3 bases from J, with 17 bases in between. In nucleotides, the CDR3 is TGTGCCAGCAGCCCCCCAAGTTGGGGAAACTACAATGAGCAGTTCTTC. Its translation: CASSPPSWGNYNEQFF.

The genes are TRBV20-1 and TRBJ2-3, with D hard to call. CDR1 DFQATT and CDR2 SNEGSKA come from the germline V gene (reference sequence). Between the trimmed V and J ends, which lost 6 bases and 6 bases, there was a span of 10 bases. The CDR3 spans 11 residues. This chain's CDR3 is CSAHEGDTQYF. The CDR3, as DNA: TGCAGTGCCCACGAAGGGGATACGCAGTATTTT.

This clonotype was recorded many times. This chain joins TRBV7-9 and TRBJ2-3, with 8 bases matching TRBD2. The CDR3 is made up of 16 amino acids. After removal of 5 bases from V and 2 bases from J, the junction contained 9 bases not matched to a gene. Looked up from germline, CDR1 is SEHNR and CDR2 is FQNEAQ (reference sequence). CDR3: CASSPLAGGNTDTQYF. The DNA of the CDR3 is TGTGCCAGCAGCCCCCTGGCGGGGGGAAACACAGATACGCAGTATTTT.

The chain has TRBV4-1 and TRBJ2-1, with D perhaps matching TRBD1 (5 bases). Between the trimmed V and J ends, which lost 0 bases and 5 bases, there was a span of 8 bases. From germline, CDR1 is MGHRA and CDR2 YSYEKL. This CDR3 region has 14 residues. The CDR3 loop reads CASSQERQNNEQFF. The CDR3 bases are TGCGCCAGCAGCCAAGAGCGACAGAACAATGAGCAGTTCTTC.

The V call is TRBV7-9, the J call TRBJ2-2; perhaps D is TRBD1 or TRBD2 (5 bases each). The CDR3 sequence is 11 residues long. The germline V gene encodes CDR1 SEHNR and CDR2 FQNEAQ (reference sequence). Trimming removed 8 bases at V and 6 bases at J, with 7 bases between. CDR3 in DNA: TGTGCCAGCCAGGGACCCGGGGAGCTGTTTTTT. This codes for CASQGPGELFF.

V is TRBV7-9 and J is TRBJ2-3; 9 positions agree with TRBD1. Unmatched junction bases numbered 10, after V lost 5 bases and J lost 4 bases. Germline CDR1 and CDR2: SEHNR and FQNEAQ (reference sequence). CDR3 length equals 16 residues. The CDR3 DNA reads TGTGCCAGCAGCCCCCGGGACAGGGAAATCGCAGATACGCAGTATTTT. It yields the protein CASSPRDREIADTQYF. The complete variable domain, with remaining parts taken from reference TRBV7-9 and TRBJ2-3, reads DTGVSQNPRHKITKRGQNVTFRCDPISEHNRLYWYRQTLGQGPEFLTYFQNEAQLEKSRLLSDRFSAERPKGSFSTLEIQRTEQGDSAMYLCASSPRDREIADTQYFGPGTRLTVL.

The chain carries TRBV7-9 and TRBJ2-7; D not certain. V shed 5 bases and J shed 3 bases, with 8 bases lying between them. The CDR3 length is 12 residues. Germline V gene data show CDR1 as SEHNR and CDR2 as FQNEAQ (reference sequence). The CDR3 DNA sequence: TGTGCCAGCAGCGTGTACAGCTACGAGCAGTACTTC. Its protein product is CASSVYSYEQYF. The whole variable domain, filled in from reference TRBV7-9 and TRBJ2-7, reads DTGVSQNPRHKITKRGQNVTFRCDPISEHNRLYWYRQTLGQGPEFLTYFQNEAQLEKSRLLSDRFSAERPKGSFSTLEIQRTEQGDSAMYLCASSVYSYEQYFGPGTRLTVT.

This clonotype has a handful of counts. The germline gene is not matched at one end of the junction; a read error may be the cause. The chain recombines TRBV7-9 with TRBJ2-3; D gene uncertain. The CDR3 is 12 residues long. Germline values: CDR1 SEHNR, CDR2 FQNEAQ (reference sequence). CDR3 sequence: CASSSATDTQDF. The CDR3, as DNA: TGTGCCAGCAGCTCTGCCACAGATACGCAGGATTTT. Combining the CDR3 with reference TRBV7-9 and TRBJ2-3 gives the whole variable domain DTGVSQNPRHKITKRGQNVTFRCDPISEHNRLYWYRQTLGQGPEFLTYFQNEAQLEKSRLLSDRFSAERPKGSFSTLEIQRTEQGDSAMYLCASSSATDTQDFGPGTRLTVL.

This clonotype has just a few counts. The V and J genes are TRBV19 and TRBJ2-1; 7 positions agree with TRBD2. The CDR3 extends over 14 amino acids. The trim removed 6 bases at V and 3 bases at J, leaving 5 bases unmatched. Germline CDR1 LNHDA, CDR2 SQIVND (reference sequence). The CDR3 DNA follows: TGTGCCAGTAGCTGGACTAGAGTCTACAATGAGCAGTTCTTC. It codes for CASSWTRVYNEQFF. Filled out from reference TRBV19 and TRBJ2-1, the complete variable domain reads DGGITQSPKYLFRKEGQNVTLSCEQNLNHDAMYWYRQDPGQGLRLIYYSQIVNDFQKGDIAEGYSVSREKKESFPLTVTSAQKNPTAFYLCASSWTRVYNEQFFGPGTRLTVL.

This clonotype was recorded a few times. The rearrangement joins TRBV7-6 to TRBJ2-3; D might be TRBD1 or TRBD2, each matching 6 bases. V gave up 5 bases and J gave up 2 bases, with 14 bases separating them. Per the germline V gene, CDR1 is SGHVS and CDR2 is FNYEAQ. There are 15 residues in the CDR3. The CDR3 loop is CASSTEGGHTDTQYF. The CDR3 DNA is TGTGCCAGCAGCACCGAAGGGGGGCACACAGATACGCAGTATTTT.

Only a few counts were recorded for this clonotype. CDR3 in amino acids: CASSSGAISYEQYF. CDR3 nucleotides: TGCGCCAGCAGCTCGGGAGCTATTTCCTACGAGCAGTACTTC. The chain combines TRBV5-1 with TRBJ2-7; TRBD2 is a possible D gene (6 bases). Germline lookup yields CDR1 SGHRS and CDR2 YFSETQ. This CDR3 is built from 14 residues. V lost 3 bases and J 1 base, leaving 11 bases between the germline ends. Drawing the rest from reference TRBV5-1 and TRBJ2-7, the complete variable domain is KAGVTQTPRYLIKTRGQQVTLSCSPISGHRSVSWYQQTPGQGLQFLFEYFSETQRNKGNFPGRFSGRQFSNSRSEMNVSTLELGDSALYLCASSSGAISYEQYFGPGTRLTVT.

J is TRBJ2-1 and V is TRBV7-3; tentatively, D is TRBD2 (6 bases). The CDR3 runs to 12 residues. The germline gives CDR1 SGHTA, CDR2 FQGTGA. Deletions cut 5 bases from V and 8 bases from J, with 10 bases between. The CDR3 spells CASSPSSDEQFF. The DNA of the CDR3 is TGTGCCAGCAGCCCGTCTAGCGATGAGCAGTTCTTC.

In this sample, this clonotype turned up many times. J is TRBJ2-5 and V is TRBV4-1; no definite D call. The CDR3 is 14 residues long. In germline, CDR1 is MGHRA, CDR2 YSYEKL. V dropped 0 bases and J dropped 3 bases, with 8 bases sitting between them. The DNA of the CDR3 is TGCGCCAGCAGCCAAGAGGGCCGAAAAGAGACCCAGTACTTC. Residues: CASSQEGRKETQYF.

Many counts were recorded for this clonotype. This rearrangement joins TRBV20-1 to TRBJ2-5, with TRBD2 matching over 9 bases. Unmatched junction bases numbered 4, after V lost 0 bases and J lost 5 bases. The germline CDR1 and CDR2 sequences are DFQATT and SNEGSKA (reference sequence). This CDR3 spans 14 amino acids. CDR3 DNA: TGCAGTGCTAGAGATGGGACTAGCCACGAGACCCAGTACTTC. The encoded protein is CSARDGTSHETQYF.

The J gene is TRBJ2-4, the V gene TRBV6-1; D is possibly TRBD1 (6 bases). The CDR3 has 18 residues. The germline CDR1 and CDR2 sequences are MNHNS and SASEGT. Trimming removed 6 bases at V and 1 base at J, with 22 bases between. CDR3 nucleotide sequence: TGTGCCAGCAGCCCTCCACCACAGGGCCCCGTGGCCAAAAACATTCAGTACTTC. It codes for CASSPPPQGPVAKNIQYF.